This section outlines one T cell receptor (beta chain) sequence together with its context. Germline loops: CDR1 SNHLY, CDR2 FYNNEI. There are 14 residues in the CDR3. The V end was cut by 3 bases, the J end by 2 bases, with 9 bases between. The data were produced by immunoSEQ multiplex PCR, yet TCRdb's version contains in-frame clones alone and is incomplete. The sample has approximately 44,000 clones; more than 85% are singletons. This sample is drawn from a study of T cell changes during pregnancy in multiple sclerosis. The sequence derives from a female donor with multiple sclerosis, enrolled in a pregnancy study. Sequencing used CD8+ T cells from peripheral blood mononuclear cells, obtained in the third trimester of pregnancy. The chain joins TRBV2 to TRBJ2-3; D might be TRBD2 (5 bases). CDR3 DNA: TGTGCCAGCAGTGAGCTAGCTTTCACAGATACGCAGTATTTT. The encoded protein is CASSELAFTDTQYF. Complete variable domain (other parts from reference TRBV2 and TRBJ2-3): EPEVTQTPSHQVTQMGQEVILRCVPISNHLYFYWYRQILGQKVEFLVSFYNNEISEKSEIFDDQFSVERPDGSNFTLKIRSTKLEDSAMYFCASSELAFTDTQYFGPGTRLTVL.